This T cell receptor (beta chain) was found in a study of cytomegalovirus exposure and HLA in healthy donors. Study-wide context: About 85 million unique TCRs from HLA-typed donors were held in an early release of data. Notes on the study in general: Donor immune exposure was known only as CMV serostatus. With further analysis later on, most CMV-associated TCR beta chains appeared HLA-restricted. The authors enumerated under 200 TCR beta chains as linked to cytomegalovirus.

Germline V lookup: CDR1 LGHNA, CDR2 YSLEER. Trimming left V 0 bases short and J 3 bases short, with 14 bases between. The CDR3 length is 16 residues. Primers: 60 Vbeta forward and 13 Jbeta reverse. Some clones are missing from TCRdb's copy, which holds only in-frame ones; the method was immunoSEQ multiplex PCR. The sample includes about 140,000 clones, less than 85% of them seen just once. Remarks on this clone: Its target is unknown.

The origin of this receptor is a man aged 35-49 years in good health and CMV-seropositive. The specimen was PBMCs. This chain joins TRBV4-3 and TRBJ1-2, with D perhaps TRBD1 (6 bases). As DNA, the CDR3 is TGCGCCAGCAGCCAAGATAGAGGGGGGAGGGACTATGGCTACACCTTC. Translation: CASSQDRGGRDYGYTF.